The rows below give T cell receptor beta chains drawn from one sample of a study of T cell changes during pregnancy in multiple sclerosis. TCRdb keeps only in-frame clones here, not all; method: immunoSEQ multiplex PCR. This sample yields approximately 54,000 clones, of which 75% to 95% are seen a single time; roughly 1.2% belongs to the top ten. Sequenced material: peripheral blood, taken after pregnancy. The receptors derive from a female donor in good health, enrolled as a control in a pregnancy study. CDR3s include the opening cysteine and the closing phenylalanine or tryptophan. Fields, in order: V gene, CDR3 protein.

TRBV12-5,CASASGWGNTEAFF
TRBV5-1,CASTQGFSGDGGTDTQYF
TRBV18,CASSPRATRGGEWTEAFF
TRBV27,CASSFKGLHAGANVLTF
TRBV5-1,CASSLEAPTGRANTEAFF
TRBV29-1,CSVAVGQGLTEAFF
TRBV6-6,CASSYSASHEQYF
TRBV27,CASSFGGPRYEQYF
TRBV5-1,CASSVDRAFTDTQYF
TRBV6-5,CASSLALNTEAFF
TRBV10-3,CAIGRGTDNTEAFF
TRBV4-3,CASSQDIGTSGSTEQYF
TRBV30,CAWSDLAGGSGEQFF
TRBV6-4,CASSPSGGSQETQYF
TRBV2,CASSEASSGGGQETQYF
TRBV28,CASSLSKGASYNSPLHF
TRBV7-6,CASSLVSGSSYNEQFF
TRBV9,CASSVGTSGVTGELFF
TRBV9,CASSGAAGGYEQYF
TRBV7-2,CASSLDGGTVYGYTF
TRBV2,CASSAGTLYQPQHF
TRBV4-3,CASSQDEAGPHYNEQFF
TRBV7-2,CASSLWTSGIGYEQYF
TRBV5-6,CASSLTGQGGYEQYF
TRBV7-9,CASGQGGTYNEQFF
TRBV29-1,CSVARGREGYTF
TRBV5-1,CASSLRDRTSETQYF
TRBV7-9,CASSPGQGGQPQHF
TRBV28,CASSSGGSYNSPLHF
TRBV6-5,CASSYSFQVDTQYF
TRBV10-3,CAIGQRGAGDNEQFF
TRBV18,CASSPVPGPGYEQYF
TRBV5-1,CASSSDRGTEAFF
TRBV7-9,CASSPRPGSYEQYF
TRBV2,CASSDRQGRETQYF
TRBV10-3,CAISESKGVQGNQPQHF